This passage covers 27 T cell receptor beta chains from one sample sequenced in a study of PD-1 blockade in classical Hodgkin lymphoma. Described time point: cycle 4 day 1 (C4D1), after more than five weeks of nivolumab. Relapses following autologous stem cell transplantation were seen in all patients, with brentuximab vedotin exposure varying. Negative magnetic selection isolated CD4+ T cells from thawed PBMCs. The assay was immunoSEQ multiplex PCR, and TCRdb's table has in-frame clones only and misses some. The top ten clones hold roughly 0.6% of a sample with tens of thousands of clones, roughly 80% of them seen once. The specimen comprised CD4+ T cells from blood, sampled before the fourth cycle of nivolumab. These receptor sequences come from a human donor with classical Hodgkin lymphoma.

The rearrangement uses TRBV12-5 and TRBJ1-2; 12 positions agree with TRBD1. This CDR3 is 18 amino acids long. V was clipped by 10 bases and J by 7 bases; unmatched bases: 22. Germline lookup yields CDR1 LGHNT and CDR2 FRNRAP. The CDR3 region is CAILQTGTGGTETGGYTF. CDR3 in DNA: TGTGCTATTCTTCAAACCGGGACAGGGGGCACGGAAACGGGTGGCTACACCTTC.

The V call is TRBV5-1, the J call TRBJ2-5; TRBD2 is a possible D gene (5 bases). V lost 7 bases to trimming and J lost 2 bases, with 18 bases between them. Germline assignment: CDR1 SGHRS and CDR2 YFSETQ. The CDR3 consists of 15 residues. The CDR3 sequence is CASCSLALEQETQYF. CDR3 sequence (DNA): TGCGCCAGCTGTTCCCTAGCCCTTGAACAAGAGACCCAGTACTTC.

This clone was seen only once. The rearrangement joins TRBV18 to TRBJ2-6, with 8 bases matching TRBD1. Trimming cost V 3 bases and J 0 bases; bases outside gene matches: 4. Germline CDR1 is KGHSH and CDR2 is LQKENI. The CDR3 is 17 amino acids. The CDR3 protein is CASSPDREVSGANVLTF. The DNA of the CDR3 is TGTGCCAGCTCACCGGACAGGGAAGTCTCTGGGGCCAACGTCCTGACTTTC.

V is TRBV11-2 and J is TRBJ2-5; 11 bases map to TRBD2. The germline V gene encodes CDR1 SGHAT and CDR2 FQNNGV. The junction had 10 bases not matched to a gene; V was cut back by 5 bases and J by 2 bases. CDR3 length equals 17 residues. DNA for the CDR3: TGTGCCAGCAGCACATCCCCTAGCGGGGGGATACAAGAGACCCAGTACTTC. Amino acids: CASSTSPSGGIQETQYF.

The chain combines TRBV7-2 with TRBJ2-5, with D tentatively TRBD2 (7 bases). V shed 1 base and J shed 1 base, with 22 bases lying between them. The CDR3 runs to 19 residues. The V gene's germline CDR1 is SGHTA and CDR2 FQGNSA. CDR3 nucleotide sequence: TGTGCCAGCAGCTTAGTACCTCCGGCCAGGGGCGGGGGCCAAGAGACCCAGTACTTC. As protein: CASSLVPPARGGGQETQYF.

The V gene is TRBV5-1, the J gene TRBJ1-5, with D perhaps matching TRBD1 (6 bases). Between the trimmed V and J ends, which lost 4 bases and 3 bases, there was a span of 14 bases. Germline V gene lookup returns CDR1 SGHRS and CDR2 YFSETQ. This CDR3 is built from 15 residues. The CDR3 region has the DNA TGCGCCAGCAGCGAAGGGGACACCTCCAATCAGCCCCAGCATTTT. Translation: CASSEGDTSNQPQHF.

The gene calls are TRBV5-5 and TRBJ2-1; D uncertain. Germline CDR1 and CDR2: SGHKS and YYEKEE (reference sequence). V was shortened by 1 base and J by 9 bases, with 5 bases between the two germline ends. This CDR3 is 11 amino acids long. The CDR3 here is CASSLYGEQFF. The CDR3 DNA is TGTGCCAGCAGCTTGTACGGTGAGCAGTTCTTC.

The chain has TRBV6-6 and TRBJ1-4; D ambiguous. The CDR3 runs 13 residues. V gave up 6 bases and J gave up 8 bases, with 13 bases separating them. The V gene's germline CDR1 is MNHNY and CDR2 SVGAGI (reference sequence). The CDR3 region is CASSLSGGEKLFF. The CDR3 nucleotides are TGTGCCAGCAGCCTTTCCGGTGGGGAAAAACTGTTTTTT.

CDR3 DNA: TGTGCCAGCAGCTCCTCAGGACAGCCCCAGCATTTT. Its protein is CASSSSGQPQHF. The V and J genes are TRBV7-8 and TRBJ1-5; unclear D gene. Trimming took 4 bases from V and 7 from J, leaving 8 bases between them. In germline, CDR1 is SGHVS, CDR2 FQNEAQ. This CDR3 is built from 12 residues. Full variable domain (outside the CDR3, taken from reference TRBV7-8 and TRBJ1-5): GAGVSQSPRYKVAKRGQDVALRCDPISGHVSLFWYQQALGQGPEFLTYFQNEAQLDKSGLPSDRFFAERPEGSVSTLKIQRTQQEDSAVYLCASSSSGQPQHFGDGTRLSIL.

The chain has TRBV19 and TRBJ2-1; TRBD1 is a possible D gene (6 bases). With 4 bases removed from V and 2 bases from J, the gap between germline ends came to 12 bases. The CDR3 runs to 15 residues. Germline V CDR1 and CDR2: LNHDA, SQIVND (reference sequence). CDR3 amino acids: CASSTGQTTYNEQFF. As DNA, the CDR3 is TGTGCCAGTAGTACCGGACAGACTACCTACAATGAGCAGTTCTTC.

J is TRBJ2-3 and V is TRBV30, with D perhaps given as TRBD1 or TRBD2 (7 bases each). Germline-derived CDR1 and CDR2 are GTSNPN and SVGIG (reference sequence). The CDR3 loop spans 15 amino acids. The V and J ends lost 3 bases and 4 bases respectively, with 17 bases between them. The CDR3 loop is CAWSVAGGASDTQYF. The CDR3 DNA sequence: TGTGCCTGGAGCGTAGCAGGGGGGGCGTCAGATACGCAGTATTTT.

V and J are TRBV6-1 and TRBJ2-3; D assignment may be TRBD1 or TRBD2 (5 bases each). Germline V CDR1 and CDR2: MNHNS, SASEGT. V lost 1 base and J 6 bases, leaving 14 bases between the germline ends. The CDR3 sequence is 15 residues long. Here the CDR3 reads CASSEVGHRGDTQYF. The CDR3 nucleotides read TGTGCCAGCAGTGAAGTTGGACATAGAGGGGATACGCAGTATTTT.

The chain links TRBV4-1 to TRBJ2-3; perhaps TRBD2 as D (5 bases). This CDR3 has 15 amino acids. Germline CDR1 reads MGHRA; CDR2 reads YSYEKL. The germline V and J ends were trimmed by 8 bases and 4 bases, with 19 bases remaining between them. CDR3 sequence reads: CASCAEDASSDTQYF. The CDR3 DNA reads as TGCGCCAGCTGTGCGGAGGACGCGAGTTCAGATACGCAGTATTTT.

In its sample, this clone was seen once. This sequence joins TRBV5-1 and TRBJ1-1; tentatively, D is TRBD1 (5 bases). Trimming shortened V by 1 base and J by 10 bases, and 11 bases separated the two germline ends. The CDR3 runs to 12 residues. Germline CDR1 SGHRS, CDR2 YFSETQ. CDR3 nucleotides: TGCGCCAGCAGCTTGCCGGGGACTCTAGCTTTCTTT. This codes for CASSLPGTLAFF.

CDR3 in amino acids: CASREGANGNQPQHF. CDR3 nucleotides: TGCGCCAGCAGAGAGGGGGCTAATGGCAATCAGCCCCAGCATTTT. The chain couples TRBV5-1 to TRBJ1-5, with 7 positions matching TRBD1. V lost 5 bases and J lost 2; bases outside the gene matches: 7. Germline V gives CDR1 SGHRS, CDR2 YFSETQ. The CDR3 spans 15 residues. Looking up the rest from reference TRBV5-1 and TRBJ1-5 gives the full variable domain: KAGVTQTPRYLIKTRGQQVTLSCSPISGHRSVSWYQQTPGQGLQFLFEYFSETQRNKGNFPGRFSGRQFSNSRSEMNVSTLELGDSALYLCASREGANGNQPQHFGDGTRLSIL.

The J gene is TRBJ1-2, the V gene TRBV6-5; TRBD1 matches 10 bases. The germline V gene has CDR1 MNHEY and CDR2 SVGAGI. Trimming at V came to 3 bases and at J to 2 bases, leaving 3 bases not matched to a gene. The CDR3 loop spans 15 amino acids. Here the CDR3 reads CASSYRDRGNYGYTF. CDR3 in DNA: TGTGCCAGCAGTTATCGGGACAGGGGAAACTATGGCTACACCTTC.

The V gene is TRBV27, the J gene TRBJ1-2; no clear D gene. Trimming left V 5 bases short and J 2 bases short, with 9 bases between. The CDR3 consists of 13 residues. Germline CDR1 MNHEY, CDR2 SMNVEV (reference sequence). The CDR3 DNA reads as TGTGCCAGCAGTCGCCGGGAGAACTATGGCTACACCTTC. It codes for CASSRRENYGYTF.

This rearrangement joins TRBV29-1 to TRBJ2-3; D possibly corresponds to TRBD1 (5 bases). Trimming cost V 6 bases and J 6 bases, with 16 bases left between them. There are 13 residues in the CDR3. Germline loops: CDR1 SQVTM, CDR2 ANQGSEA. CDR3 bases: TGCAGCGTGGAGAAAACAGGCCTTGATACGCAGTATTTT. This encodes CSVEKTGLDTQYF.

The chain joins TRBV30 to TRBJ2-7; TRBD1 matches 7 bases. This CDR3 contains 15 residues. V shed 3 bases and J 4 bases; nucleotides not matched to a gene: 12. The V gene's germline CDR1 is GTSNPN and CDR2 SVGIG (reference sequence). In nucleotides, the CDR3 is TGTGCCTGGAGGGCCGCCGGGACAGTCCCTTACGAGCAGTACTTC. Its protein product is CAWRAAGTVPYEQYF. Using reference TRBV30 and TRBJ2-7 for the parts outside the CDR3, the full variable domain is SQTIHQWPATLVQPVGSPLSLECTVEGTSNPNLYWYRQAAGRGLQLLFYSVGIGQISSEVPQNLSASRPQDRQFILSSKKLLLSDSGFYLCAWRAAGTVPYEQYFGPGTRLTVT.

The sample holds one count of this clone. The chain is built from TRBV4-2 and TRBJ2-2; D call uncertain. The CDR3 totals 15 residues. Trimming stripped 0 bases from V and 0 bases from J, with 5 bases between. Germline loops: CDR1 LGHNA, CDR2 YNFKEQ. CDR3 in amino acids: CASSQEGSNTGELFF. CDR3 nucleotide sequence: TGTGCCAGCAGCCAAGAGGGATCGAACACCGGGGAGCTGTTTTTT.

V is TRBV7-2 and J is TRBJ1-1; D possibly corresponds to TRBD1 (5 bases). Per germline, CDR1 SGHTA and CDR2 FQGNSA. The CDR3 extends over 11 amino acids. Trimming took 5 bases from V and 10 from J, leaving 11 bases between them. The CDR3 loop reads CASSASGGAFF. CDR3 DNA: TGTGCCAGCAGCGCCTCCGGGGGAGCTTTCTTT. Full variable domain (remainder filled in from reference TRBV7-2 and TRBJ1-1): GAGVSQSPSNKVTEKGKDVELRCDPISGHTALYWYRQSLGQGLEFLIYFQGNSAPDKSGLPSDRFSAERTGGSVSTLTIQRTQQEDSAVYLCASSASGGAFFGQGTRLTVV.

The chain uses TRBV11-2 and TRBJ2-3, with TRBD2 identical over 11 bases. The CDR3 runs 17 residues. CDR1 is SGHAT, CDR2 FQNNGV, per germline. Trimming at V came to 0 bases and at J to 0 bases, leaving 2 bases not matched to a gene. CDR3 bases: TGTGCCAGCAGCTTAGAGGTAGCGGGGGGGAGCACAGATACGCAGTATTTT. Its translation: CASSLEVAGGSTDTQYF.

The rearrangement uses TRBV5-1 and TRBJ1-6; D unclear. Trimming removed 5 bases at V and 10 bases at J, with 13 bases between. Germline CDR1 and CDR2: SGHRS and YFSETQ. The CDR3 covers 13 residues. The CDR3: CASRTETKSPLHF. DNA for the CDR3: TGCGCCAGCAGGACTGAGACGAAATCACCCCTCCACTTT.

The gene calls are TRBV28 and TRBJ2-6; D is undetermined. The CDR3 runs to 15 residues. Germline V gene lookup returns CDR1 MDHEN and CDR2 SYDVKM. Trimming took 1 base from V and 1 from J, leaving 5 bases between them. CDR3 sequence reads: CASSLLGSGANVLTF. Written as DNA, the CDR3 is TGTGCCAGCAGTTTATTGGGTTCTGGGGCCAACGTCCTGACTTTC.

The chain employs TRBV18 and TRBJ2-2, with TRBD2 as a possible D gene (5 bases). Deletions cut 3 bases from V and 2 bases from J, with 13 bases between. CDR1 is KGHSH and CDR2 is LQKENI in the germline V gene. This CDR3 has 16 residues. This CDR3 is CASSPKGLFNTGELFF. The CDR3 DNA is TGTGCCAGCTCACCTAAAGGACTTTTTAACACCGGGGAGCTGTTTTTT.

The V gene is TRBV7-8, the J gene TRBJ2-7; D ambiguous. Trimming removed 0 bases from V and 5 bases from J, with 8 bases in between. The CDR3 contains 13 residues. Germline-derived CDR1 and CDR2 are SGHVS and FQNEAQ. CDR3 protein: CASSLAQADEQYF. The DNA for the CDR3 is TGTGCCAGCAGCTTAGCCCAGGCAGACGAGCAGTACTTC.

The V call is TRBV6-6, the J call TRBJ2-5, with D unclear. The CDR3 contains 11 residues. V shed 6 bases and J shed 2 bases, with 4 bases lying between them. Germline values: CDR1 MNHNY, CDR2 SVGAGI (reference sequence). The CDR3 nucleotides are TGTGCCAGCAGGATTCAAGAGACCCAGTACTTC. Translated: CASRIQETQYF.